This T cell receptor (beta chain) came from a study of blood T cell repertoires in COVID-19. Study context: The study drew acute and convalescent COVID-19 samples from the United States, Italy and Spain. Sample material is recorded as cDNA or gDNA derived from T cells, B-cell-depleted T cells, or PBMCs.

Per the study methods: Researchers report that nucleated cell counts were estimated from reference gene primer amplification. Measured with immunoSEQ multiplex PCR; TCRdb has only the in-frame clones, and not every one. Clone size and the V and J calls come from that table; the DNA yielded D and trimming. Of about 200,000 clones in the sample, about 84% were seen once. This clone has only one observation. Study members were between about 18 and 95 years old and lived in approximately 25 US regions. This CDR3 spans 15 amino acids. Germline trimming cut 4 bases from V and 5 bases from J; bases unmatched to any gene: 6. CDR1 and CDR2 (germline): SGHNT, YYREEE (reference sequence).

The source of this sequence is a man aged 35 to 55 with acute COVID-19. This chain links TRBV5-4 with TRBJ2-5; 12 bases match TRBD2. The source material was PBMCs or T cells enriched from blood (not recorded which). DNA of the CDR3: TGTGCCAGCAGCGAGACTAGCGGGGGCCTGGAGACCCAGTACTTC. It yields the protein CASSETSGGLETQYF.